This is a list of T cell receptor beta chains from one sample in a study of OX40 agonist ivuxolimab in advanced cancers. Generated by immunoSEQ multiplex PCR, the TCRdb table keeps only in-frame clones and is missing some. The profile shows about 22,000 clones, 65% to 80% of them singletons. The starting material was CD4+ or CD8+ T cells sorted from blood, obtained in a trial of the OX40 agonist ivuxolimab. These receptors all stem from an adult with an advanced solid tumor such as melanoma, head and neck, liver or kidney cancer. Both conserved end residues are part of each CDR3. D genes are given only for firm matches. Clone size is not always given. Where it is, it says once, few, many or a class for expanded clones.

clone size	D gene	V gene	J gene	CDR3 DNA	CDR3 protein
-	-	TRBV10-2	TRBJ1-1	TGCGCCAGCAGTGCTATATCCACTGAAGCTTTCTTT	CASSAISTEAFF
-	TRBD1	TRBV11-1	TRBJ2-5	TGTGCCAGCAGCCCCGACAGGGACCAAGAGACCCAGTACTTC	CASSPDRDQETQYF
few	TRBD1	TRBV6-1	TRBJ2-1	TGTGCCAGCAGTGTTGACAGGGCAAATGAGCAGTTCTTC	CASSVDRANEQFF
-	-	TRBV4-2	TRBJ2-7	TGTGCCAGCAGCCAAGAGGATTCCGGGGGAAGCTACGAGCAGTACTTC	CASSQEDSGGSYEQYF
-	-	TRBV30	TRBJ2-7	TGTGCCTGGAGGGGGGCGGGTGGCGACGAGCAGTACTTC	CAWRGAGGDEQYF
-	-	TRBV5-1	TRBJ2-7	TGCGCCAGCAGCTTGGCTGGTTGGGGCCACGAGCAGTACTTC	CASSLAGWGHEQYF
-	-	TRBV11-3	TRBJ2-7	TGTGCCAGCAGGGATCGCGGGGGCCTCGACGACGAGCAGTACTTC	CASRDRGGLDDEQYF
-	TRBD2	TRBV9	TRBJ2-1	TGTGCCAGCAGCTCCAGGACTAGCGGGGGGATCCATGAGCAGTTCTTC	CASSSRTSGGIHEQFF
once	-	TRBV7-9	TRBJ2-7	TGTGCCAGCAGCTTAGGGGCCCGGGACGCCGCCTGGGACGAGCAGTACTTC	CASSLGARDAAWDEQYF
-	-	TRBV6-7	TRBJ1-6	TGTGCCAGCAGCCCCTCGTTAAATTCACCCCTCCACTTT	CASSPSLNSPLHF
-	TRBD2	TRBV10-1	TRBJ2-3	TGCGCCAGCAGTGGGCCCTGTTATGCGGGGGGTTGCACAGATACGCAGTATTTT	CASSGPCYAGGCTDTQYF